Listed below are T cell receptor beta chains from one sample, sequenced in a study of OX40 agonist ivuxolimab in advanced cancers. Sequencing used immunoSEQ multiplex PCR; TCRdb keeps in-frame clones, though not all of them. The table has 52,000 or so clones, under 95% seen once. The specimen was CD4+ or CD8+ T cells sorted from blood, collected in a trial of the OX40 agonist ivuxolimab. These receptors all come from an adult with an advanced solid tumor such as melanoma, head and neck, liver or kidney cancer. Each CDR3 is given without its conserved first and last residue. A clone size is listed for some rows: how often the clone was seen (once, few, many), or a class if it is expanded.

clone size	CDR3 length	V gene	J gene	CDR3 protein
NA	12	TRBV27	TRBJ2-1	ASSTAGERGEQF
NA	11	TRBV30	TRBJ2-7	AWSVGGAYEQY
large	10	TRBV19	TRBJ1-1	ASSIIGGEAF
NA	11	TRBV19	TRBJ1-2	ASSMRTPYGYT
few	14	TRBV4-2	TRBJ1-4	ASSQGQDRAREKLF
NA	12	TRBV30	TRBJ1-5	AGRGWRIDQPQH
once	14	TRBV7-9	TRBJ2-7	ASSPVQTGPKDEQY
NA	13	TRBV15	TRBJ2-5	ATSRDRTSSATQY
NA	13	TRBV7-2	TRBJ1-1	ASSQRGQKNTEAF
once	15	TRBV9	TRBJ2-5	ASSVGGSGAPSRTQY
once	13	TRBV7-9	TRBJ2-7	ASSLGPGQGPEQY
NA	13	TRBV6-5	TRBJ2-3	ASSRTSGSTDTQY
NA	10	TRBV27	TRBJ2-1	ASSGTYNEQF
once	12	TRBV9	TRBJ2-7	ASSVAEGSYEQY
NA	12	TRBV5-1	TRBJ1-1	ASSPGQGRTEAF
NA	14	TRBV7-9	TRBJ2-7	ASSFGTGTNTYEQY
NA	15	TRBV11-1	TRBJ2-2	ASTGTGSIGSTGELF
NA	14	TRBV9	TRBJ2-2	ASSAPGAGDTGELF
NA	15	TRBV15	TRBJ2-2	ATSKGAGTANTGELF
NA	12	TRBV6-1	TRBJ2-7	ASSEAPAAYEQY
NA	12	TRBV13	TRBJ1-1	ASSLPQGSTEAF
NA	11	TRBV7-2	TRBJ2-7	ASSLRRSYEQY
NA	12	TRBV7-9	TRBJ2-1	ASSLEEPVHEQF
NA	11	TRBV25-1	TRBJ2-1	ASGPSAYNEQF
NA	10	TRBV29-1	TRBJ1-2	SVPAVLYGYT
NA	15	TRBV15	TRBJ1-1	ATTTDRKGWVNTEAF
NA	10	TRBV28	TRBJ2-3	ASSPGGYTQY
NA	11	TRBV7-3	TRBJ2-3	ASSLRPPEAQY
once	11	TRBV7-6	TRBJ2-5	ASSLERGGTQY
NA	10	TRBV6-5	TRBJ1-1	ASSSMDTEAF
NA	15	TRBV5-1	TRBJ2-2	ASSLLFTGGETGELF
NA	12	TRBV28	TRBJ2-3	ASTFRGGRFRQY
NA	11	TRBV6-1	TRBJ1-2	ASSLWTGDGYT
once	10	TRBV29-1	TRBJ1-2	SVEDRQGGYT
NA	15	TRBV28	TRBJ2-5	ASSPSSRVLTEETQY
NA	12	TRBV7-9	TRBJ2-3	ASSLETFGDTQY
NA	11	TRBV4-1	TRBJ1-2	ASSLGTSYGYT